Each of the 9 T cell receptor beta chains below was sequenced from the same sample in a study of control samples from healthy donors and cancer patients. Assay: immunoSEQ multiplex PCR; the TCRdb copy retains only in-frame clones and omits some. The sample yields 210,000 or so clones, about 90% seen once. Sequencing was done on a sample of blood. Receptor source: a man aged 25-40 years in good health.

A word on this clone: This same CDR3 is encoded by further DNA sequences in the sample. CDR3 coding DNA: TGTGCCAGCAGTTTCTTGGGGGAGCTGTTTTTT. Encoded protein: CASSFLGELFF. The chain is built from TRBV12-3 or TRBV12-4 and TRBJ2-2; D unresolved. V shed 3 bases and J shed 8 bases, with 4 bases lying between them. The CDR3 spans 11 residues.

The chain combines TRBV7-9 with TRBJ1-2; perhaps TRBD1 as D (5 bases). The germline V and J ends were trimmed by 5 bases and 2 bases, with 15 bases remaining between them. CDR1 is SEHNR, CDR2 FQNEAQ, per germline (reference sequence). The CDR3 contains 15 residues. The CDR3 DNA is TGTGCCAGCAGCCCCGGATTGGCAGGGAACTATGGCTACACCTTC. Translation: CASSPGLAGNYGYTF.

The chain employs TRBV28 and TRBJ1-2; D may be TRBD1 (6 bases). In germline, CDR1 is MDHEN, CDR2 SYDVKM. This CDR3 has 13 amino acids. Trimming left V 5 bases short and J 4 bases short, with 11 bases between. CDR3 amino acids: CASSLRTAYGYTF. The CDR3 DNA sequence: TGTGCCAGCAGTCTGAGGACAGCCTATGGCTACACCTTC.

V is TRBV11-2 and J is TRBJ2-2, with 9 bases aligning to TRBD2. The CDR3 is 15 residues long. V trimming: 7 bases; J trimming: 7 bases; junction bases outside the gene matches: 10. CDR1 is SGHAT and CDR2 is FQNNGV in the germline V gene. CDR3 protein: CASTVWTSDGGELFF. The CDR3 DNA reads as TGTGCCAGCACAGTATGGACTAGCGATGGCGGGGAGCTGTTTTTT.

The CDR3: CASSSDLGTPEYGYTF. The CDR3 bases are TGTGCCAGCAGCTCGGACCTTGGGACACCGGAATATGGCTACACCTTC. This rearrangement joins TRBV5-4 to TRBJ1-2, with D possibly TRBD1 on 6 matching bases. The CDR3 has 16 amino acids. CDR1 and CDR2 (germline): SGHNT, YYREEE (reference sequence). Trimming stripped 3 bases from V and 5 bases from J, with 20 bases between.

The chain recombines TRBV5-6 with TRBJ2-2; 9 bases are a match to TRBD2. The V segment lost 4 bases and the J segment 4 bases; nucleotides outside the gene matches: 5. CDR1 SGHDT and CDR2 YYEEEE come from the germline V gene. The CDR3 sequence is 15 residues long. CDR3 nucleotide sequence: TGTGCCAGCAGCCCATTAGCGGGGGCCACCGGGGAGCTGTTTTTT. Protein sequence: CASSPLAGATGELFF.

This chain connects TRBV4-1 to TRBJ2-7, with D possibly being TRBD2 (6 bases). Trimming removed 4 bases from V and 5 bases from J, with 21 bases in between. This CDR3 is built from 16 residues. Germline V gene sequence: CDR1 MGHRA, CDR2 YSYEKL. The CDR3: CASSRTSTGIDDEQYF. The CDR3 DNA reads TGCGCCAGCAGCCGAACTAGCACGGGCATTGATGACGAGCAGTACTTC.

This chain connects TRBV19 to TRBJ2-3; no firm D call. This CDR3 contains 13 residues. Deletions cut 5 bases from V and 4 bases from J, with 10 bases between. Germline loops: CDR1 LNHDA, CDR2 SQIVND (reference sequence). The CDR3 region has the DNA TGTGCCAGTAGTTTCCGTTGGGCAGATACGCAGTATTTT. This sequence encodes CASSFRWADTQYF. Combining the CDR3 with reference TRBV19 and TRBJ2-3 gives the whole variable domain DGGITQSPKYLFRKEGQNVTLSCEQNLNHDAMYWYRQDPGQGLRLIYYSQIVNDFQKGDIAEGYSVSREKKESFPLTVTSAQKNPTAFYLCASSFRWADTQYFGPGTRLTVL.

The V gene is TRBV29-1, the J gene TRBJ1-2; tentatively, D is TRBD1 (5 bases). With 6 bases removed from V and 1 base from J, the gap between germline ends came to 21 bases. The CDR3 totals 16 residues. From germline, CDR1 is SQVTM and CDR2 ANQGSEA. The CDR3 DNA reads TGCAGCGTGAGAACTTTACAGGATTTAGATAACTATGGCTACACCTTC. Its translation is CSVRTLQDLDNYGYTF.